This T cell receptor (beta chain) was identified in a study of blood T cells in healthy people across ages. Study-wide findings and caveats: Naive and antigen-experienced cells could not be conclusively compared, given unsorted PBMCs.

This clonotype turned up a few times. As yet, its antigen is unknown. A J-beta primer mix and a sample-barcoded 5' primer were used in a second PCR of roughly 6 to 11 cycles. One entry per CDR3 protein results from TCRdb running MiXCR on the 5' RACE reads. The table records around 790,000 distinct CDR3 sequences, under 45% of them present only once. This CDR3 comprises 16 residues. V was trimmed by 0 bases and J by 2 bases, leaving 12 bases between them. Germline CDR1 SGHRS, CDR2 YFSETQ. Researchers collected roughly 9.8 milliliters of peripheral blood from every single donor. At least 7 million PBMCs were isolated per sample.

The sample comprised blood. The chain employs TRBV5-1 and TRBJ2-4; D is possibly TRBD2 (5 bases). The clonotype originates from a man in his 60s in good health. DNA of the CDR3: TGCGCCAGCAGCTTGGGAGGGTCGAGGACCAAAAACATTCAGTACTTC. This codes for CASSLGGSRTKNIQYF.